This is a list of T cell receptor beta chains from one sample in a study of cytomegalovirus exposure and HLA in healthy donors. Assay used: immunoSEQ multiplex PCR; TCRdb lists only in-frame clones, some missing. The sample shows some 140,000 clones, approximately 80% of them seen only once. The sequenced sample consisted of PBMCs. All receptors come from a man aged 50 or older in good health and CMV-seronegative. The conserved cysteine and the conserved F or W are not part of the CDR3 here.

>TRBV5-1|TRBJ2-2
ASSPVENTGELF
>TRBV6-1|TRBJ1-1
ASSDRGLVTEAF
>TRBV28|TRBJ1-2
ASSLGRAYGYT
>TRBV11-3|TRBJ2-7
ASSQGGEQY
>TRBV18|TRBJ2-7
ASSPLGQGIYEQY
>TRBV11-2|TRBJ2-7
ASSRARGYEQY
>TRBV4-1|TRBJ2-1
ASSQDAPTGLGANEQF
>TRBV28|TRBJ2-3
ASSYPPAGGDQY
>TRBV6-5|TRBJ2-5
ASSPSSGDQETQY
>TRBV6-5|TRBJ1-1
ASSSRSGDTEAF
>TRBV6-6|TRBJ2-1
ASSFPSSGSRNEQF
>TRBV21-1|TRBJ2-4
ASSKAALAKNIQY
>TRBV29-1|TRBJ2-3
SVEGPTSGSTDTQY
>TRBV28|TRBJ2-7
ASSLLGREQY
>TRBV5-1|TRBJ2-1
AVAEGPGNEQF
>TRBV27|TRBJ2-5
ASSFATQLRETQY
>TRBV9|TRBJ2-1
ASSVAMGQLNSYNEQF
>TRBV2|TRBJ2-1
ASKWTSESNEQF
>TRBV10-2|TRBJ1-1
ASSSEGFTEAF
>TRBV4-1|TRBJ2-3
ASSPSGRRDTQY
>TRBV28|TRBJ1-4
ASGQINEKLF
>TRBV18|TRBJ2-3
ASSIGTGESDTQY
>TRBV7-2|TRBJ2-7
ASSYGQDSYEQY
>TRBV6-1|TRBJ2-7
ASRGFGTGAYEQY
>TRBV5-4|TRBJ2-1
ASSLALAGVGEQF
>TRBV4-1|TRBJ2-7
ASSQEENLAYEQY
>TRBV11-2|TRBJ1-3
ASSLSDSGNTIY
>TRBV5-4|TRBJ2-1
ASSSSPPNEQF
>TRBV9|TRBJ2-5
ASSVGQGQETQY
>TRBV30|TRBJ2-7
AGRQGAYEQY
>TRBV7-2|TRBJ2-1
ASSLSGSSYNEQF
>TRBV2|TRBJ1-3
ASTSDRANTIY
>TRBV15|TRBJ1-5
ATADPGGNQPQH
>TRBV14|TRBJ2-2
ASSRNRPPNTGELF
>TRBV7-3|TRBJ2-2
ASSLRGGTGNTGELF
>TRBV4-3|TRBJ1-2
ASSQPGSLNGYT
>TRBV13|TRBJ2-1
ASSLGLTSGRNNEQF
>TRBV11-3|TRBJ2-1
ASSFGGEAEQF
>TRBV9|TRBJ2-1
ASSDSQGTSGYYNEQF
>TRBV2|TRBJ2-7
ASRSGSMSYEQY
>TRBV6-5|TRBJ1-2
ASSRLGLSGGYT
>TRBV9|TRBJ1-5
ASSVDGGNQPQH
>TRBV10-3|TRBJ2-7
AIRSGTGDAEQY
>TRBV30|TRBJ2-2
AWSVPSGYTGELF
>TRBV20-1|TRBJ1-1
SAFPDTEAF
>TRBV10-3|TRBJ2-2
AIKPGSGTSDRAGELF
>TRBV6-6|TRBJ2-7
ASSPYIYEQY
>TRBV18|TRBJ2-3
ASSRQGAGTDTQY
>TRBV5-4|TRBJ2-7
ASSEAGTSAYEQY
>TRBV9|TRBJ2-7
ASSVGTVSSYEQY
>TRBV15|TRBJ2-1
ATSRDGGTSGSNEQF
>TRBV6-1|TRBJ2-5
ASSGLAGGQETQY
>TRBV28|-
ASSLGGTGNEQY
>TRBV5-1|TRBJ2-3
ASSLSAGTDTQY
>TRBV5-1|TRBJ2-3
ASTPGSLTDTQY
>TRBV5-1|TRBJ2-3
ASSLERTSGRSEDTQY
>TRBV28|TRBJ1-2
ASSPTGTGSWGYT
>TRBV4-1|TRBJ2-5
ASSPLGFRDQETQY
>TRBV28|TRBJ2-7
ASSFPSGYEQY
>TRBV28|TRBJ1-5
ASSRYSNQPQH